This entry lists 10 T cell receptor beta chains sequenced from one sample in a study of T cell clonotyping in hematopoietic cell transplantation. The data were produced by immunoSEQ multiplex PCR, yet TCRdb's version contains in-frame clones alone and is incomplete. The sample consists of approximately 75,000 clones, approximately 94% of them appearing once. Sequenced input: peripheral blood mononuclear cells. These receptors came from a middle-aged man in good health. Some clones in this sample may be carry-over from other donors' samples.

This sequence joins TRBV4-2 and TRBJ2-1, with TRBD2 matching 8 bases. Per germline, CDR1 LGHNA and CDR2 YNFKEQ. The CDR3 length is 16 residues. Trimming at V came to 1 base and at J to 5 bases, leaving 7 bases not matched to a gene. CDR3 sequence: CASSQVGGREDNEQFF. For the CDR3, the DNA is TGTGCCAGCAGCCAAGTCGGCGGGCGGGAGGACAATGAGCAGTTCTTC.

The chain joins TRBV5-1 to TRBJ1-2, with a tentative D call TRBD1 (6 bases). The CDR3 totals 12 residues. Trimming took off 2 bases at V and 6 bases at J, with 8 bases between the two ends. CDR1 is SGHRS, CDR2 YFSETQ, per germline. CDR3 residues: CASSLGGDGYTF. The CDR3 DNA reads TGCGCCAGCAGCTTAGGGGGAGATGGCTACACCTTC. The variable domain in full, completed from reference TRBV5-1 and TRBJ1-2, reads KAGVTQTPRYLIKTRGQQVTLSCSPISGHRSVSWYQQTPGQGLQFLFEYFSETQRNKGNFPGRFSGRQFSNSRSEMNVSTLELGDSALYLCASSLGGDGYTFGSGTRLTVV.

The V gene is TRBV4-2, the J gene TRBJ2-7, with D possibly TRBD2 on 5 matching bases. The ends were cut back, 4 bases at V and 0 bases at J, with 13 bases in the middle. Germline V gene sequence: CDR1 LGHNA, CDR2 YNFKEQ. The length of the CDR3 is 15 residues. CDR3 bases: TGTGCCAGCAGCCTCGGGGTTACTAGCTCCTACGAGCAGTACTTC. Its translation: CASSLGVTSSYEQYF.

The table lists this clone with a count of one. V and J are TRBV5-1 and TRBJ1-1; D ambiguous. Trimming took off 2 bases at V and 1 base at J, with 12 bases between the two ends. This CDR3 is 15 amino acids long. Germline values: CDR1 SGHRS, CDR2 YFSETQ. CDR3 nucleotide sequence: TGCGCCAGCAGCTTCTTACAAGGCGGGAACACTGAAGCTTTCTTT. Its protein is CASSFLQGGNTEAFF.

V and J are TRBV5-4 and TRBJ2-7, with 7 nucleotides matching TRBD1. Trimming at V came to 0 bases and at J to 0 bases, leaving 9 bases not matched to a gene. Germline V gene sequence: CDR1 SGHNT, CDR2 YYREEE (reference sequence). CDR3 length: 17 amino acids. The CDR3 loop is CASSLGRGQDISYEQYF. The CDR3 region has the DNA TGTGCCAGCAGCTTGGGAAGAGGACAGGATATCTCCTACGAGCAGTACTTC.

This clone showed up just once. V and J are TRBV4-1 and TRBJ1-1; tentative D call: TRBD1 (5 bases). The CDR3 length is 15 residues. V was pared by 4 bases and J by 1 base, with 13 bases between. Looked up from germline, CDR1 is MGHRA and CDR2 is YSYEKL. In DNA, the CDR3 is TGCGCCAGCAGCCTCAGCGGGGGAGGGAACACTGAAGCTTTCTTT. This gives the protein CASSLSGGGNTEAFF.

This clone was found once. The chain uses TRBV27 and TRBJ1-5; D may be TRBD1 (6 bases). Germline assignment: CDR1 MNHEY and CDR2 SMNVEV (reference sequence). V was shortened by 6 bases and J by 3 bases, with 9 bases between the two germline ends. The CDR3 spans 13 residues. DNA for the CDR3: TGTGCCAGCAGAGCAGGGGTCAATCAGCCCCAGCATTTT. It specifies CASRAGVNQPQHF.

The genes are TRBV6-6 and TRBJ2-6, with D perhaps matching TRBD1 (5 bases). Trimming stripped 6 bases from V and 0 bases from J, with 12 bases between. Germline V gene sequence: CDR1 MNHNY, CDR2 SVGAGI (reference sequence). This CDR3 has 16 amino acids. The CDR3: CASSLQGFSGANVLTF. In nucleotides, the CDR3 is TGTGCCAGCAGCCTCCAGGGATTCTCTGGGGCCAACGTCCTGACTTTC.

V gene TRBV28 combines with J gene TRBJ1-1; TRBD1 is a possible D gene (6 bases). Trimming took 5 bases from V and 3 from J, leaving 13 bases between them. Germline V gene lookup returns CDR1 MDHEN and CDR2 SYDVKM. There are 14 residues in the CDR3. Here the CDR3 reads CASSPLTGYTEAFF. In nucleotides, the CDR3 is TGTGCCAGCAGTCCCCTCACAGGGTACACTGAAGCTTTCTTT.

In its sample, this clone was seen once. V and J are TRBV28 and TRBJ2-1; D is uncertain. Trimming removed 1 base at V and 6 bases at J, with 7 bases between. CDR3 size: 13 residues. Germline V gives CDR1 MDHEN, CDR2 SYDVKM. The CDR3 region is CASSLFRVNEQFF. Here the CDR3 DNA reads TGTGCCAGCAGTTTATTCCGGGTCAATGAGCAGTTCTTC.